The 17 T cell receptor beta chains below all came from one sample that was sequenced in a study of T cell clonality in common variable immunodeficiency. The data were produced by immunoSEQ multiplex PCR, yet TCRdb's version contains in-frame clones alone and is incomplete. The record shows 35,000 to 50,000 clones for this sample, with no singletons present. Sequencing used peripheral blood mononuclear cells. Receptors originate from a person aged 18 to 75 in good health.

This clone was observed at least ten times. The CDR3 goes on 3 residues after the read ends, and that part is filled in from the germline J gene. The J gene is TRBJ2-7, the V gene TRBV2, with a tentative D call TRBD1 (6 bases). From germline, CDR1 is SNHLY and CDR2 FYNNEI. Trimming left V 7 bases short and J 4 bases short, with 26 bases between. This CDR3 has 17 amino acids. The covered CDR3 bases are TGTGCCAGCACCTTGGAAGGGACACAGGACCCCACATACGAG. Translating it yields CASTLEGTQDPTYE. The CDR3 in full is CASTLEGTQDPTYEQYF.

This clone was seen repeatedly, ten times or more. Read data end 3 residues before the CDR3 end; the end is taken from the germline J gene. This rearrangement joins TRBV30 to TRBJ1-5; no clear D gene. Germline loops: CDR1 GTSNPN, CDR2 SVGIG (reference sequence). This CDR3 has 13 amino acids. The V and J ends lost 2 bases and 2 bases respectively, with 7 bases between them. The CDR3 loop reads CAWSHGGNQPQHF. The sequenced CDR3 bases are TGTGCCTGGAGTCACGGTGGCAATCAGCCC.

In its sample, this clone was seen many times. The CDR3 end falls 3 residues outside the read, so it is completed with the germline J gene. The chain links TRBV12-3 or TRBV12-4 to TRBJ1-2; D gene unclear. The CDR3 spans 12 residues. V lost 5 bases and J lost 5, with 9 bases in between. The CDR3 reads CASSRRVYGYTF. The CDR3 DNA, read in part, is TGTGCCAGCAGTCGGCGGGTTTATGGC.

There are many counts of this clone. The read halts 3 residues ahead of the CDR3 end, with the missing end drawn from the germline J gene. The chain recombines TRBV18 with TRBJ2-1; D is unclear. This CDR3 comprises 11 residues. The V end lost 2 bases, the J end lost 8 bases, and 4 bases lay between the germline ends. Germline V CDR1 and CDR2: KGHSH, LQKENI. CDR3 bases read: TGTGCCAGCTCACCAAAGCATGAG. Amino acids: CASSPKHE. The full CDR3 reads CASSPKHEQFF.

This clone was detected many times. The DNA ends 3 residues before the CDR3 does, and the rest of the CDR3 is filled in from the germline J gene. The chain carries TRBV4-1 and TRBJ2-7; 8 bases are shared with TRBD2. This CDR3 is 15 amino acids long. After removal of 4 bases from V and 3 bases from J, the junction contained 8 bases not matched to a gene. CDR1 is MGHRA and CDR2 is YSYEKL in the germline V gene. The CDR3: CASSPTGTSSYEQYF. The covered CDR3 bases are TGCGCCAGCAGCCCAACCGGGACTAGTAGCTACGAG.

In its sample, this clone was seen many times. The sequence runs out 3 residues before the end of the CDR3; the remainder is reconstructed from the germline J gene. V and J are TRBV30 and TRBJ1-1; D unresolved. The germline V and J ends were trimmed by 3 bases and 0 bases, with 8 bases remaining between them. This CDR3 contains 13 residues. The germline V gene has CDR1 GTSNPN and CDR2 SVGIG (reference sequence). Incomplete CDR3 DNA: TGTGCCTGGAGGGTTCTACTGAACACTGAA. Amino acids: CAWRVLLNTE. The whole CDR3 sequence is CAWRVLLNTEAFF.

This clone was seen repeatedly, ten times or more. The CDR3 sequence is CASREQGVEAFF. The part of the CDR3 DNA that was read is TGTGCCAGCAGAGAACAGGGAGTTGAA. The chain has TRBV27 and TRBJ1-1; D is perhaps TRBD1 (6 bases). The observed sequence ends 3 residues before the CDR3 terminus, with the missing tail filled in from the germline J gene. V was shortened by 6 bases and J by 7 bases, with 12 bases between the two germline ends. Germline CDR1 MNHEY, CDR2 SMNVEV (reference sequence). CDR3 length equals 12 residues.

This clone was recorded many times. The read falls 3 residues short of the CDR3 end, and the missing part is taken from the germline J gene. The chain combines TRBV30 with TRBJ1-4; D gene unclear. CDR1 and CDR2 from the germline V gene are GTSNPN and SVGIG (reference sequence). The CDR3 loop spans 15 amino acids. V was pared by 4 bases and J by 3 bases, with 15 bases between. The sequenced part of the CDR3 DNA is TGTGCCTGGACTCCTATGGGCAGCTCTAATGAAAAA. This codes for CAWTPMGSSNEK. The entire CDR3 sequence reads CAWTPMGSSNEKLFF.

This clone was found many times. The CDR3 goes on 3 residues after the read ends, and that part is filled in from the germline J gene. The V and J genes are TRBV10-3 and TRBJ2-1, with no clear D. This CDR3 comprises 13 residues. Trimming removed 6 bases at V and 2 bases at J, with 8 bases between. CDR1 and CDR2 (germline): ENHRY, SYGVKD. The part of the CDR3 DNA that was read is TGTGCCATCAGGGGCAGTCCCTACAATGAG. It translates to CAIRGSPYNE. The whole CDR3 region reads CAIRGSPYNEQFF.

This clone showed up many times. With the read ending 3 residues before the CDR3 end, the germline J gene is used to fill in that end. V usage is TRBV9 and J usage is TRBJ2-5; 8 bases agree with TRBD2. Germline trimming cut 3 bases from V and 2 bases from J; bases unmatched to any gene: 9. CDR3 length: 16 residues. The germline V gene encodes CDR1 SGDLS and CDR2 YYNGEE. CDR3 in amino acids: CASSGSLAGIQETQYF. The covered CDR3 bases are TGTGCCAGCAGCGGATCCCTAGCGGGTATACAAGAGACC.

In its sample, this clone was seen many times. The sequence runs out 3 residues before the end of the CDR3; the remainder is reconstructed from the germline J gene. The gene calls are TRBV7-2 and TRBJ2-1; 8 bases map to TRBD2. This CDR3 comprises 15 residues. Germline lookup yields CDR1 SGHTA and CDR2 FQGNSA. V shed 5 bases and J 9 bases; nucleotides not matched to a gene: 12. The CDR3 DNA, read in part, is TGTGCCAGCAGCCCCGGCGGTAGCGGGAACGGTGAG. Translation gives CASSPGGSGNGE. The entire CDR3 protein is CASSPGGSGNGEQFF.

This clone showed up many times. The CDR3 is cut off 3 residues early in the read; its end comes from the germline J gene. The chain carries TRBV7-8 and TRBJ1-5; D is unresolved. V gave up 2 bases and J gave up 0 bases, with 11 bases separating them. The V gene's germline CDR1 is SGHVS and CDR2 FQNEAQ. This CDR3 comprises 16 residues. The CDR3 here is CASSLFAGASNQPQHF. The DNA read from the CDR3 is TGTGCCAGCAGCTTATTCGCAGGAGCTAGCAATCAGCCC.

This clone was seen repeatedly, ten times or more. The read comes to an end 3 residues before the CDR3 does, leaving the germline J gene to fill in the end. V and J are TRBV5-1 and TRBJ1-1; TRBD1 aligns across 9 bases. The CDR3 consists of 16 residues. The germline V gene encodes CDR1 SGHRS and CDR2 YFSETQ. Germline trimming cut 6 bases from V and 5 bases from J; bases unmatched to any gene: 14. CDR3 amino acids: CASTRDRALQGTEAFF. CDR3 DNA, as far as it was read: TGCGCCAGCACCCGGGACAGGGCATTACAGGGGACTGAA.

This clone was seen many times. The read halts 3 residues ahead of the CDR3 end, with the missing end drawn from the germline J gene. The V gene is TRBV6-1, the J gene TRBJ2-1, with D possibly being TRBD1 (5 bases). Germline-derived CDR1 and CDR2 are MNHNS and SASEGT. The CDR3 loop spans 17 amino acids. With 0 bases removed from V and 0 bases from J, the gap between germline ends came to 12 bases. The part of the CDR3 DNA that was read is TGTGCCAGCAGTGAAGCGTCGACAGTCAACTCCTACAATGAG. This gives the protein CASSEASTVNSYNE. The complete CDR3 sequence is CASSEASTVNSYNEQFF.

This clone was counted many times. The CDR3 end lies 3 residues beyond the end of the read and is filled in from the germline J gene. V usage is TRBV20-1 and J usage is TRBJ2-1; D remains ambiguous. This CDR3 contains 13 residues. V shed 2 bases and J shed 6 bases, with 11 bases lying between them. Germline CDR1 and CDR2: DFQATT and SNEGSKA (reference sequence). The CDR3 here is CSARRWSVNEQFF. CDR3 DNA (partial): TGCAGTGCTAGACGGTGGTCGGTCAATGAG.

This clone has ten or more counts. The read stops 3 residues short of the end of the CDR3; the missing end is completed from the germline J gene. V gene TRBV10-1 combines with J gene TRBJ2-2; D is perhaps TRBD1 (7 bases). CDR1 WNHNN and CDR2 SYGVQD come from the germline V gene (reference sequence). V lost 4 bases and J 6 bases, leaving 12 bases between the germline ends. This CDR3 spans 14 amino acids. CDR3 in amino acids: CASSGTGEAGELFF. The CDR3 bases that were read are TGCGCCAGCAGTGGCACAGGGGAGGCCGGGGAG.

This clone was observed at least ten times. Read sequence stops 3 residues before the CDR3 end, and the germline J gene provides the missing end. The chain links TRBV24-1 to TRBJ2-1, with D perhaps matching TRBD2 (5 bases). The CDR3 contains 13 residues. V gave up 4 bases and J gave up 9 bases, with 12 bases separating them. The germline V gene has CDR1 KGHDR and CDR2 SFDVKD. Here the CDR3 reads CATSDPTRSEQFF. The CDR3 DNA, read in part, is TGTGCCACCAGTGACCCCACTAGGTCTGAG.